This T cell receptor (beta chain) was obtained from a study of blood T cell repertoires in COVID-19. As for the study in general: In each case, the material was cDNA or gDNA derived from T cells, B-cell-depleted T cells, or PBMCs.

This CDR3 is 15 amino acids long. In germline, CDR1 is LGHDT, CDR2 YNNKEL (reference sequence). Trimming at V came to 5 bases and at J to 4 bases, leaving 6 bases not matched to a gene. Membership in each cohort depended on participant-reported clinical history. Profiling relied on immunoSEQ multiplex PCR, and the TCRdb table lists in-frame clones only, not all of them. Of 220,000 or so clones listed, 90% were seen once; the top ten hold approximately 15%. The receptor's source is a man aged 30 to 39 who had been exposed to COVID-19. The rearrangement uses TRBV3-1 (or the pseudogene TRBV3-2) and TRBJ2-7, with TRBD2 matching over 12 bases. The sequencing input was PBMCs or T cells enriched from blood (not recorded which). The CDR3 DNA reads TGTGCCAGCAGCGTACTCGGGACTAGCGGGTACGAGCAGTACTTC. Translating gives CASSVLGTSGYEQYF.